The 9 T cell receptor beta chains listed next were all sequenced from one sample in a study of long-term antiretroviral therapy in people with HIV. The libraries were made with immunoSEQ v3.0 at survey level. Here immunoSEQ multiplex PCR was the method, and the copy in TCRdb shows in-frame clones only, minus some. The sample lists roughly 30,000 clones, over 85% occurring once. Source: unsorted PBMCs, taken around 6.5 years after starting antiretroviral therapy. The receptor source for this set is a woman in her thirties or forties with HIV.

CDR3 DNA: TGCAGCGTTAGTTTGTGGGAAGGACTAGCGGGGGGAGCCCCGCTGAATGAGCAGTTCTTC. Protein product: CSVSLWEGLAGGAPLNEQFF. This chain connects TRBV29-1 to TRBJ2-1; 14 bases map to TRBD2. CDR1 is SQVTM and CDR2 is ANQGSEA in the germline V gene. Trimming at V came to 5 bases and at J to 7 bases, leaving 22 bases not matched to a gene. CDR3 size: 20 residues.

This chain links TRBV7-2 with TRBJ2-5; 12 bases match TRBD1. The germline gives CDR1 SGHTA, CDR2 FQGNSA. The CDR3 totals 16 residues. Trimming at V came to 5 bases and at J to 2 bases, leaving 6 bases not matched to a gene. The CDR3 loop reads CASSRRDRGRQETQYF. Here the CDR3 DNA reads TGTGCCAGCAGCCGTAGGGACAGGGGGCGTCAAGAGACCCAGTACTTC.

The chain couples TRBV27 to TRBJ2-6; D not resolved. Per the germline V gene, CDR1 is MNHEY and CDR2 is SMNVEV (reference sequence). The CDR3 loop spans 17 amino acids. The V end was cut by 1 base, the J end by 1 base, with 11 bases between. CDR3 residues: CASSLLGLKSGANVLTF. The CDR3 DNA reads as TGTGCCAGCAGTTTATTGGGTCTGAAGTCTGGGGCCAACGTCCTGACTTTC.

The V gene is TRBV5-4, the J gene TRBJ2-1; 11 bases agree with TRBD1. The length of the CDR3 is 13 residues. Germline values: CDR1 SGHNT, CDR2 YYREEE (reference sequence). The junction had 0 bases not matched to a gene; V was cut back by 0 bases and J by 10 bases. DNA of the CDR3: TGTGCCAGCAGCTTGGGGACAGGGGGCGAGCAGTTCTTC. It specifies CASSLGTGGEQFF.

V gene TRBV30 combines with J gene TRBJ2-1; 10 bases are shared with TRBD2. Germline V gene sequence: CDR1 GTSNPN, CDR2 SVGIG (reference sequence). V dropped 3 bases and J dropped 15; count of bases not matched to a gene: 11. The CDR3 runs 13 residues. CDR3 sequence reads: CAWRASGGPPPFF. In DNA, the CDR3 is TGTGCCTGGAGGGCTAGCGGGGGACCACCCCCGTTCTTC.

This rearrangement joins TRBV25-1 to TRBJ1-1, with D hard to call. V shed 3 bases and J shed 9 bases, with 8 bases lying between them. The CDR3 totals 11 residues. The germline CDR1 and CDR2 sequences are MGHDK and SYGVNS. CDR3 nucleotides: TGTGCCAGCAGTGACGTTTCTAAAGCTTTCTTT. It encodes CASSDVSKAFF.

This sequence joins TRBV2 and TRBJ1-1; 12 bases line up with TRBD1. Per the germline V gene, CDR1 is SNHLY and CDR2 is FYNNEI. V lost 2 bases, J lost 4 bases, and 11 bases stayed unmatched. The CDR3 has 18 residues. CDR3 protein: CASSEWGQGASIGTEAFF. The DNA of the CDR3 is TGTGCCAGCAGTGAATGGGGACAGGGGGCGTCAATAGGCACTGAAGCTTTCTTT.

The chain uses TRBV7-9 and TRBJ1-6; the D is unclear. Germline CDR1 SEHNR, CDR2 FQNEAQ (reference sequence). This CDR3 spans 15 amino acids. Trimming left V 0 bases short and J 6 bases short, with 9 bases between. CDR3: CASSLASKGNSPLHF. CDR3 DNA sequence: TGTGCCAGCAGCTTAGCGTCGAAGGGTAATTCACCCCTCCACTTT.

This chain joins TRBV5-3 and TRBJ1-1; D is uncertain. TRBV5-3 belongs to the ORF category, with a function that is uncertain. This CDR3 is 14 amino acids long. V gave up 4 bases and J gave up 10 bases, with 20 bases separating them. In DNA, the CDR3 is TGTGCCAGAAGCCCGTGTGGACGACACATGGGAGCTTTCTTT. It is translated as CARSPCGRHMGAFF.